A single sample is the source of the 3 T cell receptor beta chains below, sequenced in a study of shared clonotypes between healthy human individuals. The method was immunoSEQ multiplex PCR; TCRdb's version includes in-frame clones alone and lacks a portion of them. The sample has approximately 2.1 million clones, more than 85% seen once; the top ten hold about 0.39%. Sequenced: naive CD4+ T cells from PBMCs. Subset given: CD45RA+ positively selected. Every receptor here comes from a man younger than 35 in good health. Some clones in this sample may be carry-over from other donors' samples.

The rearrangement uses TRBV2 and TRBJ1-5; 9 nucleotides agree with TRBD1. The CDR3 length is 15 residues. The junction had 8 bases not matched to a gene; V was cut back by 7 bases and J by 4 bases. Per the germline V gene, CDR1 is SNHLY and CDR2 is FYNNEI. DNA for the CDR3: TGTGCCAGCACTTACCTGACAGGGGGTAATCAGCCCCAGCATTTT. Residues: CASTYLTGGNQPQHF.

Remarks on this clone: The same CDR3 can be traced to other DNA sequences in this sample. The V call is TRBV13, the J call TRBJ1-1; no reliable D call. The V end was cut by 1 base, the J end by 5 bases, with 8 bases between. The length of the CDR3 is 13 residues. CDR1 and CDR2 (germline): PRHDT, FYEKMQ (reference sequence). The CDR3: CASSLDRDTEAFF. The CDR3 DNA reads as TGTGCCAGCAGCTTAGACCGGGATACTGAAGCTTTCTTT.

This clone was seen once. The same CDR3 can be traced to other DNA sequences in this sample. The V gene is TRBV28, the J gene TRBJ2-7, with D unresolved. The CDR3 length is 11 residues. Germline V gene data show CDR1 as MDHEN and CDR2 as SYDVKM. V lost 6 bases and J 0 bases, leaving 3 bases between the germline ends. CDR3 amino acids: CASRSSYEQYF. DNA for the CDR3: TGTGCCAGCAGGAGCTCCTACGAGCAGTACTTC.